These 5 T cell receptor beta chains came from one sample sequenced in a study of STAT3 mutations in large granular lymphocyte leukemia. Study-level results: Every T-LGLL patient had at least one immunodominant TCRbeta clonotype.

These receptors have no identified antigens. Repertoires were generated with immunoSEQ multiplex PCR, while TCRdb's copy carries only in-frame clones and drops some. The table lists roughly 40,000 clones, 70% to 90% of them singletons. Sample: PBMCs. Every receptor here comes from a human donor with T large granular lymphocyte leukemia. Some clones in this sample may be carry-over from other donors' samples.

CDR3 protein: CASSLAGSTDTQYF. The CDR3 nucleotides read TGCGCCAGCAGCTTGGCTGGCTCCACAGATACGCAGTATTTT. The V gene is TRBV5-1, the J gene TRBJ2-3; no clear D. Germline V lookup: CDR1 SGHRS, CDR2 YFSETQ. This CDR3 is 14 amino acids long. Trimming removed 0 bases at V and 2 bases at J, with 7 bases between. Supplemented by reference TRBV5-1 and TRBJ2-3, the full variable domain reads KAGVTQTPRYLIKTRGQQVTLSCSPISGHRSVSWYQQTPGQGLQFLFEYFSETQRNKGNFPGRFSGRQFSNSRSEMNVSTLELGDSALYLCASSLAGSTDTQYFGPGTRLTVL.

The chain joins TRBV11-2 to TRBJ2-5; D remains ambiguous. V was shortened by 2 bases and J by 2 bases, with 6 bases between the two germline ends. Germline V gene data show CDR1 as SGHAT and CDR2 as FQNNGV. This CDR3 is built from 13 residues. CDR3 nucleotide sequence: TGTGCCAGCAGCTTAATGAAACAAGAGACCCAGTACTTC. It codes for CASSLMKQETQYF.

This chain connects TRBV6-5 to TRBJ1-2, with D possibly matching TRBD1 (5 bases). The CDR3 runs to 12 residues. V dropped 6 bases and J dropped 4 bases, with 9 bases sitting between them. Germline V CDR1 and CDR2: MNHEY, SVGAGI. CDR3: CASSRDGYGYTF. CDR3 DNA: TGTGCCAGCAGCAGGGACGGCTATGGCTACACCTTC.

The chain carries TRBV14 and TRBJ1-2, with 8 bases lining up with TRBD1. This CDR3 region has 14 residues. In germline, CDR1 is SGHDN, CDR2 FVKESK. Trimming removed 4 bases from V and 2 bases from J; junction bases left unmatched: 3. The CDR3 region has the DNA TGTGCCAGCAGCCCGGACAGGGTGAACTATGGCTACACCTTC. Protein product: CASSPDRVNYGYTF.

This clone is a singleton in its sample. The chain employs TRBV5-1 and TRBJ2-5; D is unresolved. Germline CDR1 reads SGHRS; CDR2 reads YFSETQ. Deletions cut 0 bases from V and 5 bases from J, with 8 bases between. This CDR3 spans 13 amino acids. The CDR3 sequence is CASSLGGRETQYF. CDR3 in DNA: TGCGCCAGCAGCTTGGGAGGACGCGAGACCCAGTACTTC.